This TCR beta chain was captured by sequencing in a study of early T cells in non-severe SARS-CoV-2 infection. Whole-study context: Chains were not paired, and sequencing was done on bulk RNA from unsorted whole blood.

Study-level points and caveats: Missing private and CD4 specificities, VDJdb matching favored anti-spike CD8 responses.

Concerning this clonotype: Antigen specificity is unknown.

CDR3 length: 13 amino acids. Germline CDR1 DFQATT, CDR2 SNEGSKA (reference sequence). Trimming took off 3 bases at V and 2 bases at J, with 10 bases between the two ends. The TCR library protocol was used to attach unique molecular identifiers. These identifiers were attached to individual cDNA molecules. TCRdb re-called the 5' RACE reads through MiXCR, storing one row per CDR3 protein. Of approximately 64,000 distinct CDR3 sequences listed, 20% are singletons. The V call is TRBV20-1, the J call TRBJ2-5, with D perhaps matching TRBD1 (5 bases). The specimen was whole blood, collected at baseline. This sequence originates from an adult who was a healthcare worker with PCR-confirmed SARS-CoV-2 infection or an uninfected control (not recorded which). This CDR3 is CSARGQPQETQYF. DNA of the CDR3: TGCAGTGCTAGGGGGCAGCCTCAAGAGACCCAGTACTTC.